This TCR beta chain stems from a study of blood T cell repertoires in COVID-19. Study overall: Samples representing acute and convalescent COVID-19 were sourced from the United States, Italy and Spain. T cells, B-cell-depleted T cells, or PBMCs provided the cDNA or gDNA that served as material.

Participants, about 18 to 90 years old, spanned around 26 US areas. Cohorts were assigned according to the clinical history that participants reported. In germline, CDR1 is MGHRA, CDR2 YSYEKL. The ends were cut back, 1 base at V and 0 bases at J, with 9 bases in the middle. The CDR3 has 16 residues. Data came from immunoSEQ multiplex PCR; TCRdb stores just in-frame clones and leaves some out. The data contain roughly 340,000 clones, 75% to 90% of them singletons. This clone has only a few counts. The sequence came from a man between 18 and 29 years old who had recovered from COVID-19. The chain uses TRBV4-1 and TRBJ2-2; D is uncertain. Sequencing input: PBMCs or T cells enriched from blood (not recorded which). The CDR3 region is CASSQGAHPNTGELFF. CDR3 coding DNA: TGCGCCAGCAGCCAAGGGGCACACCCGAACACCGGGGAGCTGTTTTTT.